Below, 4 T cell receptor beta chains from the same sample are listed, as sequenced in a study of naive and memory T cell subsets. An equimolar mix of two oligonucleotides served as the beta constant-region primer for TRBC1 and TRBC2. TCRdb re-called the UMI-ligation and nested PCR reads through MiXCR, storing one row per CDR3 protein. The sample shows tens of thousands of distinct CDR3 sequences, 13% of them seen only once. Sequenced material: effector memory CD4+ T cells from blood. Noted subset: effector memory, CD45RA- CD27-. The receptor set was obtained from a human donor in good health.

The sample holds a few counts of this clonotype. The V gene is TRBV7-8, the J gene TRBJ2-5; TRBD1 matches at 11 bases. The germline V gene encodes CDR1 SGHVS and CDR2 FQNEAQ. The CDR3 is 15 residues long. Trimming took 2 bases from V and 4 from J; bases not matched to a gene: 3. CDR3 nucleotides: TGTGCCAGCAGCTTACGGGACAGGGGGGGAGAGACCCAGTACTTC. It specifies CASSLRDRGGETQYF.

This clonotype was recorded a few times. This chain links TRBV4-1 with TRBJ1-2; D possibly corresponds to TRBD1 (6 bases). CDR3 length: 14 residues. Deletions cut 0 bases from V and 7 bases from J, with 12 bases between. Germline values: CDR1 MGHRA, CDR2 YSYEKL. In nucleotides, the CDR3 is TGCGCCAGCAGCCAAGACGCGACAGGTTCTGGCTACACCTTC. Protein product: CASSQDATGSGYTF.

This clonotype was seen only a few times. J is TRBJ2-7 and V is TRBV20-1; the match to TRBD1 covers 11 bases. The CDR3 spans 15 residues. Germline V gives CDR1 DFQATT, CDR2 SNEGSKA (reference sequence). The trim removed 3 bases at V and 0 bases at J, leaving 4 bases unmatched. CDR3 nucleotides: TGCAGTGCTAGCCCCGGGACAGGGGGCTCCTACGAGCAGTACTTC. Translated, it gives CSASPGTGGSYEQYF.

CDR3: CASRGGRGAGYTF. The CDR3 bases are TGTGCCAGCAGAGGGGGGAGGGGTGCTGGCTACACCTTC. This chain links TRBV6-5 with TRBJ1-2; tentative D call: TRBD1 (6 bases). CDR1 and CDR2 (germline): MNHEY, SVGAGI. Trimming took off 6 bases at V and 7 bases at J, with 15 bases between the two ends. The CDR3 totals 13 residues.